A single sample is the source of the 13 T cell receptor beta chains below, sequenced in a study of identical twins. TCRdb reanalysed the 5' RACE reads using MiXCR and keeps one entry per CDR3 protein. The sample holds 420,000 or so distinct CDR3 sequences; approximately 18% are singletons and the top ten take about 12%. The sequencing sample was made of naive T cells sorted from blood. Receptors originate from a man between 45 and 60 years old in good health.

Many counts were recorded for this clonotype. The J gene is TRBJ2-3, the V gene TRBV12-3 or TRBV12-4, with TRBD2 matching 9 bases. This CDR3 has 17 amino acids. Trimming at V came to 5 bases and at J to 3 bases, leaving 12 bases not matched to a gene. The chain's CDR3 is CASSPQPGLAITDTQYF. The DNA of the CDR3 is TGTGCCAGCAGTCCACAGCCCGGACTAGCGATAACAGATACGCAGTATTTT.

This clonotype was counted ten times or more. This chain uses TRBV9 with TRBJ2-1; D is undetermined. Trimming removed 0 bases at V and 6 bases at J, with 7 bases between. Per germline, CDR1 SGDLS and CDR2 YYNGEE. The CDR3 is 13 amino acids. DNA for the CDR3: TGTGCCAGCAGCGTAGGGCGTTCCAATGAGCAGTTCTTC. Protein product: CASSVGRSNEQFF.

The V and J genes are TRBV20-1 and TRBJ1-1; no reliable D call. Trimming left V 6 bases short and J 5 bases short, with 16 bases between. The CDR3 runs to 13 residues. The germline V gene encodes CDR1 DFQATT and CDR2 SNEGSKA (reference sequence). CDR3 sequence: CSARTGLGTEAFF. The CDR3 bases are TGCAGTGCGCGGACCGGCCTGGGGACTGAAGCTTTCTTT.

This CDR3 reads CASSVADNLNTEAFF. Written as DNA, the CDR3 is TGTGCCAGCAGCGTAGCGGACAACTTGAACACTGAAGCTTTCTTT. The chain employs TRBV9 and TRBJ1-1, with D possibly TRBD1 on 5 matching bases. The CDR3 runs 15 residues. V was cut by 0 bases and J by 0 bases, with 9 bases left in between. Germline V gives CDR1 SGDLS, CDR2 YYNGEE.

The J gene is TRBJ2-5, the V gene TRBV7-6; no firm D call. CDR1 is SGHVS, CDR2 FNYEAQ, per germline. CDR3 length: 12 amino acids. Trimming left V 5 bases short and J 5 bases short, with 9 bases between. The CDR3 sequence is CASSQRRETQYF. The CDR3 DNA sequence: TGTGCCAGCAGCCAGCGACGGGAGACCCAGTACTTC. Combining the CDR3 with reference TRBV7-6 and TRBJ2-5 gives the whole variable domain GAGVSQSPRYKVTKRGQDVALRCDPISGHVSLYWYRQALGQGPEFLTYFNYEAQQDKSGLPNDRFSAERPEGSISTLTIQRTEQRDSAMYRCASSQRRETQYFGPGTRLLVL.

The rearrangement links TRBV18 to TRBJ2-1; 9 bases map to TRBD2. V shed 3 bases, J shed 8 bases, and the junction held 11 bases outside the gene matches. Germline loops: CDR1 KGHSH, CDR2 LQKENI. The CDR3 contains 16 residues. The CDR3 reads CASSPPLAGLGDEQFF. The CDR3 nucleotides read TGTGCCAGCTCACCGCCCCTAGCGGGACTTGGTGATGAGCAGTTCTTC.

Written as DNA, the CDR3 is TGTGCCAGCAGTGATACGGGACTAGCGGGGCGCAGGGGGACCCAGTACTTC. Its protein product is CASSDTGLAGRRGTQYF. This chain connects TRBV2 to TRBJ2-5; 13 nucleotides line up with TRBD2. The germline V gene encodes CDR1 SNHLY and CDR2 FYNNEI. Trimming took 3 bases from V and 7 from J; bases not matched to a gene: 11. The CDR3 loop spans 17 amino acids. The full variable domain, rest sourced from reference TRBV2 and TRBJ2-5, is EPEVTQTPSHQVTQMGQEVILRCVPISNHLYFYWYRQILGQKVEFLVSFYNNEISEKSEIFDDQFSVERPDGSNFTLKIRSTKLEDSAMYFCASSDTGLAGRRGTQYFGPGTRLLVL.

This clonotype was recorded many times. V and J are TRBV6-1 and TRBJ1-1, with a weak D call TRBD1 (5 bases). V lost 7 bases to trimming and J lost 2 bases, with 8 bases between them. In germline, CDR1 is MNHNS, CDR2 SASEGT. The CDR3 loop spans 12 amino acids. The CDR3 loop reads CASTQVNTEAFF. CDR3 in DNA: TGTGCCAGCACACAGGTAAACACTGAAGCTTTCTTT.

The chain employs TRBV11-2 and TRBJ2-7; unclear D gene. Germline-derived CDR1 and CDR2 are SGHAT and FQNNGV. Trimming pared 5 bases from V and 7 bases from J, leaving 18 bases between. This CDR3 has 14 residues. The CDR3 is CASSLLGVLEEQYF. CDR3 nucleotides: TGTGCCAGCAGCCTCCTGGGCGTGTTGGAGGAGCAGTACTTC.

This clonotype was recorded at least ten times. The CDR3 protein is CASSLNARGADTGELFF. Here the CDR3 DNA reads TGCGCCAGCAGCTTGAACGCGCGGGGGGCCGACACCGGGGAGCTGTTTTTT. The chain is built from TRBV5-1 and TRBJ2-2; 8 nucleotides line up with TRBD2. CDR1 SGHRS and CDR2 YFSETQ come from the germline V gene. V dropped 1 base and J dropped 3; count of bases not matched to a gene: 8. The CDR3 runs to 17 residues. Combining the CDR3 with reference TRBV5-1 and TRBJ2-2 gives the whole variable domain KAGVTQTPRYLIKTRGQQVTLSCSPISGHRSVSWYQQTPGQGLQFLFEYFSETQRNKGNFPGRFSGRQFSNSRSEMNVSTLELGDSALYLCASSLNARGADTGELFFGEGSRLTVL.

The chain joins TRBV23-1 to TRBJ2-5; no clear D gene. TRBV23-1 is filed as an ORF, its function uncertain. V lost 0 bases and J lost 7, with 9 bases in between. The CDR3 has 13 residues. The DNA of the CDR3 is TGCGCCAGCAGTCAATCCCGGAGTGGGACCCAGTACTTC. This translates into CASSQSRSGTQYF.

In this sample, this clonotype turned up many times. The chain has TRBV4-3 and TRBJ2-3; 9 nucleotides align to TRBD1. Germline V lookup: CDR1 LGHNA, CDR2 YSLEER. Losses at the gene ends were 4 bases for V and 3 bases for J; bases not matched to a gene: 5. This CDR3 region has 15 residues. The CDR3 coding sequence is TGCGCCAGCAGCCCCCGGGACAGGGTTACAGATACGCAGTATTTT. Its protein product is CASSPRDRVTDTQYF.

The chain combines TRBV5-5 with TRBJ1-1; D is possibly TRBD1 (6 bases). V lost 0 bases and J 3 bases, leaving 12 bases between the germline ends. Germline assignment: CDR1 SGHKS and CDR2 YYEKEE (reference sequence). CDR3 length equals 15 residues. The CDR3 DNA reads TGTGCCAGCAGCTTGGCTTGGACAGAGTACACTGAAGCTTTCTTT. Amino acid sequence: CASSLAWTEYTEAFF.